Described below is a single T cell receptor (beta chain) sequence and its context. Germline-derived CDR1 and CDR2 are MNHEY and SVGAGI. The CDR3 runs 15 residues. Trimming at V came to 6 bases and at J to 8 bases, leaving 11 bases not matched to a gene. These data belong to a study of blood T cell repertoires in COVID-19. Per the study methods: Cell counts per sample came from amplifying reference gene primers. The repertoire was sequenced with immunoSEQ multiplex PCR; TCRdb's copy has only in-frame clones and lacks some. The DNA was the basis for D and trimming; V, J and clone size are from that table. The table includes 200,000 to 300,000 clones, around 85% detected once.

This TCR was sampled from a man of 80 years or more with acute or convalescent COVID-19. The sequencing sample was made of peripheral blood. The J gene is TRBJ1-2, the V gene TRBV6-5; 11 bases fit TRBD1. CDR3 sequence reads: CASSRTRTGGGGYTF. The CDR3 DNA reads as TGTGCCAGCAGCCGGACCCGGACAGGGGGCGGAGGCTACACCTTC.